This T cell receptor (beta chain) was sequenced for a study of blood T cell repertoires in COVID-19. Study overall: Acute and convalescent COVID-19 samples came from the United States, Italy and Spain. The cDNA or gDNA used as material had been derived from T cells, B-cell-depleted T cells, or PBMCs.

Germline CDR1 reads SGHAT; CDR2 reads FQNNGV. This CDR3 is built from 16 residues. Losses at the gene ends were 4 bases for V and 7 bases for J; bases not matched to a gene: 13. Source study methods: Amplification of reference gene primers provided the estimated nucleated cell counts. The protocol was immunoSEQ multiplex PCR, while the TCRdb copy is restricted to in-frame clones and leaves out a portion. The V and J calls and the clone size are those of that table, but D and trimming were determined from the DNA. The sample lists some 56,000 clones; 70% to 90% were seen once. V and J are TRBV11-2 and TRBJ2-1, with TRBD1 identical over 7 bases. Sequencing was done on a sample of peripheral blood. The clonotype originates from a human donor in a cohort sampled during active COVID-19. This CDR3 is CASSSHPPTGLNEQFF. The CDR3 DNA follows: TGTGCCAGCAGCTCCCACCCCCCGACAGGGCTGAATGAGCAGTTCTTC.